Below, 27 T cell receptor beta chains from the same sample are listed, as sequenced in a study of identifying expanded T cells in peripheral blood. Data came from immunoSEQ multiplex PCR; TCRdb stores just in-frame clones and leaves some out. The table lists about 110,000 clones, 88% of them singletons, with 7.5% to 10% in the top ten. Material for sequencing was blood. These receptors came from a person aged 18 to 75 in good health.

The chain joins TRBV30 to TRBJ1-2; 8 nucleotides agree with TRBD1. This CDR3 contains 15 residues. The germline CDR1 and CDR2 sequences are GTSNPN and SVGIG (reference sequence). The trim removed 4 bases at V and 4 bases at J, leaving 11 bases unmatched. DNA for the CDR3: TGTGCCTGGACGCGAACCCGGACAGGGCCCTATGGCTACACCTTC. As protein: CAWTRTRTGPYGYTF.

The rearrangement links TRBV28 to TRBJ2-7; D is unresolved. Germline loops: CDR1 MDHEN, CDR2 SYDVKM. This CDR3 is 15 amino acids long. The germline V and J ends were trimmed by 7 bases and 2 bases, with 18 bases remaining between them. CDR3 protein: CASTTPTRPPYEQYF. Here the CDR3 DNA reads TGTGCCAGCACCACACCGACAAGGCCACCCTACGAGCAGTACTTC. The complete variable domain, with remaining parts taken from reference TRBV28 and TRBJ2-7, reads DVKVTQSSRYLVKRTGEKVFLECVQDMDHENMFWYRQDPGLGLRLIYFSYDVKMKEKGDIPEGYSVSREKKERFSLILESASTNQTSMYLCASTTPTRPPYEQYFGPGTRLTVT.

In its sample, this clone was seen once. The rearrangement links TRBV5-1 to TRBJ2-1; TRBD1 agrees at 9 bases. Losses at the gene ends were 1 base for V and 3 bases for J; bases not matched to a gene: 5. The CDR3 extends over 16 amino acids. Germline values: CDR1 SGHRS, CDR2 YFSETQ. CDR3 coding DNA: TGCGCCAGCAGCTTGCGCGGGACAGGGATCTACAATGAGCAGTTCTTC. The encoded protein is CASSLRGTGIYNEQFF.

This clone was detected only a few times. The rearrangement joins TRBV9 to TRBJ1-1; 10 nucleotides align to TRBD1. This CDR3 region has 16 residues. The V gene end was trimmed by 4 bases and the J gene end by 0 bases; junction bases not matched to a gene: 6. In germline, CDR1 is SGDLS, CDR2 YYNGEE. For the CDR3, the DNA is TGTGCCAGCAGCCACCCCGGGACAGGGGTGAACACTGAAGCTTTCTTT. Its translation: CASSHPGTGVNTEAFF.

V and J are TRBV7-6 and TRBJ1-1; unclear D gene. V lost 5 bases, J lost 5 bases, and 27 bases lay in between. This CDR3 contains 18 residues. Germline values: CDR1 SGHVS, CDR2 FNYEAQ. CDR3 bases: TGTGCCAGCAGCCAGGCGGGTAGGTCAGCCCATTTTGGGACTGAAGCTTTCTTT. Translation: CASSQAGRSAHFGTEAFF. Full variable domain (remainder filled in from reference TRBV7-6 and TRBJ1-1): GAGVSQSPRYKVTKRGQDVALRCDPISGHVSLYWYRQALGQGPEFLTYFNYEAQQDKSGLPNDRFSAERPEGSISTLTIQRTEQRDSAMYRCASSQAGRSAHFGTEAFFGQGTRLTVV.

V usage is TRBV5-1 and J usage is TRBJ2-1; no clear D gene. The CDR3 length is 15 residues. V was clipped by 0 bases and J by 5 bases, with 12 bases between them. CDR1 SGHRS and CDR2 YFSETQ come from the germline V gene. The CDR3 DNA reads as TGCGCCAGCAGCTTGGGACCCCAACAAAACAATGAGCAGTTCTTC. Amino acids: CASSLGPQQNNEQFF.

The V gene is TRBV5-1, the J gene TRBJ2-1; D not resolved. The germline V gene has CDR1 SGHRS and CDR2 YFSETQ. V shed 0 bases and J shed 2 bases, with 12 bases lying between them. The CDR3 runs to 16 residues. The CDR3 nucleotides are TGCGCCAGCAGCTTGGTCCTAAGTGCCACCTACAATGAGCAGTTCTTC. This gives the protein CASSLVLSATYNEQFF.

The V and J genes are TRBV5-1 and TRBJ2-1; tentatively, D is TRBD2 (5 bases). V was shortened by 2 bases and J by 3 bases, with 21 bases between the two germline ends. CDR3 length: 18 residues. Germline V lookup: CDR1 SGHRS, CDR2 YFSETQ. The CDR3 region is CASSLALGLSSIYNEQFF. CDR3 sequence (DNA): TGCGCCAGCAGCTTAGCCCTTGGACTCTCCTCTATCTACAATGAGCAGTTCTTC.

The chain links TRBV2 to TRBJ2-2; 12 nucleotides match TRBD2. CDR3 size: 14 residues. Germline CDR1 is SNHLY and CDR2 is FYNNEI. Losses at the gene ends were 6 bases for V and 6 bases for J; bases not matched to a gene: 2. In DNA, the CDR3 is TGTGCCAGCAGAGCTAGCGGGGGGGCCGGGGAGCTGTTTTTT. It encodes CASRASGGAGELFF.

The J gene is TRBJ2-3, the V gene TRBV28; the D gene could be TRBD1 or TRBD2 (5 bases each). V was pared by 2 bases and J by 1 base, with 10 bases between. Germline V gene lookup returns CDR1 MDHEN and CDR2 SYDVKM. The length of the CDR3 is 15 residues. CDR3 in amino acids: CASSLGGRGTDTQYF. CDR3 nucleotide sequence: TGTGCCAGCAGTTTAGGGGGTCGGGGCACAGATACGCAGTATTTT.

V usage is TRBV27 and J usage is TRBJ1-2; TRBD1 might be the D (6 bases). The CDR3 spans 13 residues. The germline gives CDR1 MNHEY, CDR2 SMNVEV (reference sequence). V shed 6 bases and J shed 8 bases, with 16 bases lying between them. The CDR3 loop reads CASRDTGFRGYTF. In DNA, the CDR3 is TGTGCCAGCAGGGACACAGGGTTTCGAGGCTACACCTTC.

The CDR3 protein is CASSVGEFTGELFF. CDR3 nucleotides: TGTGCCAGCAGTGTTGGTGAATTCACCGGGGAGCTGTTTTTT. The gene calls are TRBV6-4 and TRBJ2-2; D not resolved. The CDR3 extends over 14 amino acids. Between the trimmed V and J ends, which lost 4 bases and 4 bases, there was a span of 10 bases. The V gene's germline CDR1 is MRHNA and CDR2 SNTAGT.

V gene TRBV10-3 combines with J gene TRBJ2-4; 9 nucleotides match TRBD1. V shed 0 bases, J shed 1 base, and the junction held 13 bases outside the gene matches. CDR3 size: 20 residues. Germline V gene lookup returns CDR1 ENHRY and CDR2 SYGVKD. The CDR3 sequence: CAISESVGQGGLGAKNIQYF. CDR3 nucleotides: TGTGCCATCAGTGAGTCAGTGGGACAGGGCGGTCTCGGGGCCAAAAACATTCAGTACTTC.

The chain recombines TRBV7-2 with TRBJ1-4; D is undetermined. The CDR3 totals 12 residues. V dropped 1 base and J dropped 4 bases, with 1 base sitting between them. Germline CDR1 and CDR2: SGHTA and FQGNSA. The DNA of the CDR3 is TGTGCCAGCAGCTTAGTTAATGAAAAACTGTTTTTT. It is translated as CASSLVNEKLFF.

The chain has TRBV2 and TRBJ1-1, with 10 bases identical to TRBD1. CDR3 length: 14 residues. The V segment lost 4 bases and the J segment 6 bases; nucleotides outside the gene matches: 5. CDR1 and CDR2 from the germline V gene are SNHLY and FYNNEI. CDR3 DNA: TGTGCCAGCAGTGGGAGACAGGGGGCGGCTGAAGCTTTCTTT. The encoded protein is CASSGRQGAAEAFF.

CDR3 DNA: TGTGCCAGCAGTGATGGCCTAGCGGGGTTAATAGCCAAAAACATTCAGTACTTC. It is translated as CASSDGLAGLIAKNIQYF. This chain connects TRBV25-1 to TRBJ2-4; 9 bases line up with TRBD2. The V gene's germline CDR1 is MGHDK and CDR2 SYGVNS. This CDR3 is 18 amino acids long. Unmatched junction bases numbered 9, after V lost 3 bases and J lost 0 bases.

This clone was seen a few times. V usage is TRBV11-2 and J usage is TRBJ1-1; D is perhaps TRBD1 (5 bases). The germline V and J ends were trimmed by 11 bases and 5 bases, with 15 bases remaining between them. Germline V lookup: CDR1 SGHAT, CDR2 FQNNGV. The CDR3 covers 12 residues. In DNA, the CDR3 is TGTGCCTCCGGGGCGGGTTGGACTGAAGCTTTCTTT. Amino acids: CASGAGWTEAFF.

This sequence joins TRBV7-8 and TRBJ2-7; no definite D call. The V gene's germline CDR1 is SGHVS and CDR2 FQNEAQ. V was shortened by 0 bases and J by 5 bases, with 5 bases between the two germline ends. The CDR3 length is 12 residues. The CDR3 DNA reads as TGTGCCAGCAGCTTAGCACGGGACGAGCAGTACTTC. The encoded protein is CASSLARDEQYF.

The chain's CDR3 is CASREGMSYEQYF. The CDR3 DNA reads TGTGCCAGCAGGGAGGGAATGTCCTACGAGCAGTACTTC. The chain carries TRBV2 and TRBJ2-7; TRBD2 is a possible D gene (6 bases). The CDR3 totals 13 residues. V lost 6 bases, J lost 1 base, and 10 bases lay in between. Germline assignment: CDR1 SNHLY and CDR2 FYNNEI.

CDR3: CASSSAGTGRTEAFF. As DNA, the CDR3 is TGTGCCAGCAGCTCCGCCGGGACAGGGCGAACTGAAGCTTTCTTT. The chain uses TRBV7-2 and TRBJ1-1; 9 positions match TRBD1. The CDR3 totals 15 residues. The germline V gene has CDR1 SGHTA and CDR2 FQGNSA. J lost 5 bases, V lost 4 bases, and 8 bases had no gene match.

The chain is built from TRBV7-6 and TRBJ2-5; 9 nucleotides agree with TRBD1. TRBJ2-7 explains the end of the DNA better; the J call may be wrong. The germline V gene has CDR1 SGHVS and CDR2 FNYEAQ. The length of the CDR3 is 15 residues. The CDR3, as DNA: TGTGCCAGCAGCATTCCGGGACAGGGTAGCTACGAGCAGTACTTC. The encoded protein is CASSIPGQGSYEQYF.

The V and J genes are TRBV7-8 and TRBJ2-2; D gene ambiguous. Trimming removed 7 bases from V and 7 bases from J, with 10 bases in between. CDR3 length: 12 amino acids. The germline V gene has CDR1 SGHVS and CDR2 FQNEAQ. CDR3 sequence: CASTPSIGELFF. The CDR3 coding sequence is TGTGCCAGCACCCCCTCAATCGGGGAGCTGTTTTTT.

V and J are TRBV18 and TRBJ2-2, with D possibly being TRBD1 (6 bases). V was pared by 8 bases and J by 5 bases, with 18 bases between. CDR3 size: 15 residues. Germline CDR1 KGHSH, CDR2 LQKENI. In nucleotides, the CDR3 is TGTGCCAGCAACCAAGGGACAATAGAGACCGGGGAGCTGTTTTTT. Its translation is CASNQGTIETGELFF.

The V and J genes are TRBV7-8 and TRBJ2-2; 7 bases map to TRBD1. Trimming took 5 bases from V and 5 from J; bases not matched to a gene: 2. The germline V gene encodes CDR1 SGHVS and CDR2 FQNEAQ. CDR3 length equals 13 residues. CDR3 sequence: CASSTGDTGELFF. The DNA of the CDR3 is TGTGCCAGCAGCACAGGGGATACCGGGGAGCTGTTTTTT.

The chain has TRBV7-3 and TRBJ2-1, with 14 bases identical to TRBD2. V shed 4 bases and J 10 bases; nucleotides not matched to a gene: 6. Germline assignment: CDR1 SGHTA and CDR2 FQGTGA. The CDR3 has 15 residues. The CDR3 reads CASSSGTSGRREQFF. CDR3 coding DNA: TGTGCCAGCAGCTCCGGGACTAGCGGGAGACGCGAGCAGTTCTTC.

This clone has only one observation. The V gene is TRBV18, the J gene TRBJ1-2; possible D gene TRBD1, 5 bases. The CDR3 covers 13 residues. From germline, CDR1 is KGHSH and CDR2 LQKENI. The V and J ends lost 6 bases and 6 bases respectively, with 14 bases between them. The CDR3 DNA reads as TGTGCCAGCTCCCAGGGACCACTGCATGGCTACACCTTC. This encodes CASSQGPLHGYTF.

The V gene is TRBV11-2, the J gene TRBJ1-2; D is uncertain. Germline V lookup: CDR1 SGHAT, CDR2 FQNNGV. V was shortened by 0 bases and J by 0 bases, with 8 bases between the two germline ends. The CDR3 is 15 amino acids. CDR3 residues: CASSLDPTANYGYTF. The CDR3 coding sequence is TGTGCCAGCAGCTTAGATCCCACAGCTAACTATGGCTACACCTTC.